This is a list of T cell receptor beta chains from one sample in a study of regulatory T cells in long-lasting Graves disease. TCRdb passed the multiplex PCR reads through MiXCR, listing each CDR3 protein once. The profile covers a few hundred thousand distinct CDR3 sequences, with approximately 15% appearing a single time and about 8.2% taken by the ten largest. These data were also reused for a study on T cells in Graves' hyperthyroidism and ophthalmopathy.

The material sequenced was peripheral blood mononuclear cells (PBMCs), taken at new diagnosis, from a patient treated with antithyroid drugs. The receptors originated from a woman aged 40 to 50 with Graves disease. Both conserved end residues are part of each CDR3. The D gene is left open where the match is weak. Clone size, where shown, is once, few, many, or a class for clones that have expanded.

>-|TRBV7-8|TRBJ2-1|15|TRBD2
TGTGCCAGCAGGGGACGGGGGGGAGTTTACAATGAGCAGTTCTTC
CASRGRGGVYNEQFF
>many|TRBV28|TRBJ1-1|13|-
TGTGCCAGCAGTTTAAACCTGAACACTGAAGCTTTCTTT
CASSLNLNTEAFF
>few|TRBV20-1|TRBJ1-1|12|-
TGCAGTGCTAGCAGGTTGGTCACTGAAGCTTTCTTT
CSASRLVTEAFF
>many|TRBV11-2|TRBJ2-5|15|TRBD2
TGTGCCAGCAGCTTAGAACTAGCGGGAGCAGAGACCCAGTACTTC
CASSLELAGAETQYF
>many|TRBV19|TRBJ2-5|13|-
TGTGCCAGTAGCATACCGGGTCGAGAGACCCAGTACTTC
CASSIPGRETQYF
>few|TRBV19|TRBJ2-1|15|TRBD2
TGTGCCAGTAGAACCCTAGCGGGAGACTACAATGAGCAGTTCTTC
CASRTLAGDYNEQFF
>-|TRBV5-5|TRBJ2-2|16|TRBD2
TGTGCCAGCAGCTTGTTTAGCGGGAGGGCCATGGGGGAGCTGTTTTTT
CASSLFSGRAMGELFF
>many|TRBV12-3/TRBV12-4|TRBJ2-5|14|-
TGTGCCAGCAGTCGGGATGGCAGGGTCGGGACCCAGTACTTC
CASSRDGRVGTQYF
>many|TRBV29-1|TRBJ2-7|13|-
TGCAGCGTTGTTCGGGCCGGTCGCTACGAGCAGTACTTC
CSVVRAGRYEQYF
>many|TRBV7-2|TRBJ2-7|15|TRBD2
TGTGCCAGCAGCTCTTTAGCGGGATATTACTACGAGCAGTACTTC
CASSSLAGYYYEQYF
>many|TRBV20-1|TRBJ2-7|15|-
TGCAGTGCTAGAGTTAGGACCACGGGGTTCTACGAGCAGTACTTC
CSARVRTTGFYEQYF
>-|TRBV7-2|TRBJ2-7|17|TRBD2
TGTGCCAGCAGCCGATCTCCTAGCGGCCCGAGCTCCTACGAGCAGTACTTC
CASSRSPSGPSSYEQYF
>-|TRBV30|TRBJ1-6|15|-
TGTGCCTGGAGTGGGGGGGGGTTGCAGAATTCACCCCTCCACTTT
CAWSGGGLQNSPLHF
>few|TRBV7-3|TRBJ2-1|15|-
TGTGCCAGCAGCCTCTGGGGACCCCCCAACAATGAGCAGTTCTTC
CASSLWGPPNNEQFF
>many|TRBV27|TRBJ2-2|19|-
TGTGCCAGCAGTTTTACGGTTGGGTTGAGGACAGCAAACACCGGGGAGCTGTTTTTT
CASSFTVGLRTANTGELFF
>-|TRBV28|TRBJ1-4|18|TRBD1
TGTGCCAGCAGTTTTCCCCTCGGGCAGGGGGAGGACAATGAAAAACTGTTTTTT
CASSFPLGQGEDNEKLFF
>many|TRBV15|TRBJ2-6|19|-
TGTGCCACCAGCAGAGATATTTCTAAGGGAAAAACCGGGGCCAACGTCCTGACTTTC
CATSRDISKGKTGANVLTF
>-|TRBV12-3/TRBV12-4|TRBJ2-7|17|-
TGTGCCAGCAGCCCGACCGAGGGGGGGGACTATTCCTACGAGCAGTACTTC
CASSPTEGGDYSYEQYF
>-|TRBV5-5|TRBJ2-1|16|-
TGTGCCAGCAGCTATCGACTAGTAATGACGGACAATGAGCAGTTCTTC
CASSYRLVMTDNEQFF
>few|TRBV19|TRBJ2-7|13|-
TGTGCCAGTGCCTTCGGGCGCTCCTACGAGCAGTACTTC
CASAFGRSYEQYF
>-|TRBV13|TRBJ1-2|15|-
TGTGCCAGCAGCTCCCCTGGGGCAGGGATGTGGGGCTACACCTTC
CASSSPGAGMWGYTF
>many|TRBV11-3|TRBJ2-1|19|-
TGTGCCAGCAGCTTAGATGGCCTGGGGGGCGCTCGTATACACAATGAGCAGTTCTTC
CASSLDGLGGARIHNEQFF
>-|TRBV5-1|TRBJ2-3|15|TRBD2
TGCGCCAGCACACAAACTAGCGACAGCACAGATACGCAGTATTTT
CASTQTSDSTDTQYF